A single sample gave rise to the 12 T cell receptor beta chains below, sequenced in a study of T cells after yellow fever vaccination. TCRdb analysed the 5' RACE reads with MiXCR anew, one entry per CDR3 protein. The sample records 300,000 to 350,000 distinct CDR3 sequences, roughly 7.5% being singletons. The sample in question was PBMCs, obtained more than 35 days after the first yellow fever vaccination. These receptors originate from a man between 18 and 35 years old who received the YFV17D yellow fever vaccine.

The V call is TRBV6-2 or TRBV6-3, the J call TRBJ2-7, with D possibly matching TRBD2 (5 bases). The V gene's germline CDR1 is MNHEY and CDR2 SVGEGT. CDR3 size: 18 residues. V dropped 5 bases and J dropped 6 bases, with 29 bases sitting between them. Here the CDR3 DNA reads TGTGCCAGCAGTACCCCCCGATCTTCGGACCGGGGATTTGGCGAGCAGTACTTC. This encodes CASSTPRSSDRGFGEQYF.

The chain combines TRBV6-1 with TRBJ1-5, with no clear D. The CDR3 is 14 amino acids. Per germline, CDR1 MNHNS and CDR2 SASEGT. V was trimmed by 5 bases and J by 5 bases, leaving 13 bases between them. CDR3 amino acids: CASSRTTRDQPQHF. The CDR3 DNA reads TGTGCCAGCAGTAGGACTACTAGGGATCAGCCCCAGCATTTT.

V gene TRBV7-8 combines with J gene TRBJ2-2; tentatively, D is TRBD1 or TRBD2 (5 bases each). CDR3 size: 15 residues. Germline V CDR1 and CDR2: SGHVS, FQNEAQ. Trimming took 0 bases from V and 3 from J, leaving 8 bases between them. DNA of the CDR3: TGTGCCAGCAGCTTAGCCGGGGCCTACACCGGGGAGCTGTTTTTT. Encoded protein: CASSLAGAYTGELFF.

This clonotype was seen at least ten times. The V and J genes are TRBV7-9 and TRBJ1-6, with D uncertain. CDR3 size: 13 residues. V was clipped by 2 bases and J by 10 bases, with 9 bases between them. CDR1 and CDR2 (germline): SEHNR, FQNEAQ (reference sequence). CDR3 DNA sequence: TGTGCCAGCAGCTTAAGGGTACGGTCACCCCTCCACTTT. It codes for CASSLRVRSPLHF.

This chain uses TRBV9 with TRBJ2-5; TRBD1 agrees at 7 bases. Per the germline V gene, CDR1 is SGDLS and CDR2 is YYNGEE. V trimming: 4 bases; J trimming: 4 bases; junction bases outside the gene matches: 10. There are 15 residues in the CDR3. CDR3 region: CASSLEQGLSETQYF. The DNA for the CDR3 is TGTGCCAGCAGCCTAGAACAGGGGTTATCAGAGACCCAGTACTTC. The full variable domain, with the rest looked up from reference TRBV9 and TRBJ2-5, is DSGVTQTPKHLITATGQRVTLRCSPRSGDLSVYWYQQSLDQGLQFLIQYYNGEERAKGNILERFSAQQFPDLHSELNLSSLELGDSALYFCASSLEQGLSETQYFGPGTRLLVL.

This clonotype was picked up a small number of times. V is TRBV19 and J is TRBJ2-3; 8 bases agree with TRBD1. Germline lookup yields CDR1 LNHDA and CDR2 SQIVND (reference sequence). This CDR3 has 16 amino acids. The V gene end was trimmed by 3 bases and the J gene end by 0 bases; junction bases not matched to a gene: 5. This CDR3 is CASSMTGDFSTDTQYF. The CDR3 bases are TGTGCCAGTAGTATGACAGGGGACTTTAGCACAGATACGCAGTATTTT.

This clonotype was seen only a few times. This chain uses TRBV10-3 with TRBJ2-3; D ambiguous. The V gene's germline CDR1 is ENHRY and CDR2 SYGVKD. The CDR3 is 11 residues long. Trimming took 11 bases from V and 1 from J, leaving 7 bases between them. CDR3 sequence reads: CAAGGTDTQYF. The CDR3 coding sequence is TGTGCCGCTGGGGGCACAGATACGCAGTATTTT.

The chain's CDR3 is CASTNGDQPQHF. Here the CDR3 DNA reads TGTGCCAGCACCAACGGCGATCAGCCCCAGCATTTT. The V gene is TRBV6-6, the J gene TRBJ1-5; D is unclear. Germline V CDR1 and CDR2: MNHNY, SVGAGI (reference sequence). The V and J ends lost 7 bases and 5 bases respectively, with 9 bases between them. This CDR3 comprises 12 residues.

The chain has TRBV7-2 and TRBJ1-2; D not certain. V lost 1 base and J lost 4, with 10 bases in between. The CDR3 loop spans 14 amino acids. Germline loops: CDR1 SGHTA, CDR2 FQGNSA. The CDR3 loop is CASSLVWQSYGYTF. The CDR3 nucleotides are TGTGCCAGCAGCTTAGTTTGGCAGAGCTATGGCTACACCTTC.

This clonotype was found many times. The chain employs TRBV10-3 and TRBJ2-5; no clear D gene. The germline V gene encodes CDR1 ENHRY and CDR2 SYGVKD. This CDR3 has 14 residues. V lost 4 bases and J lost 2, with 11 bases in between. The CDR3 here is CAISASGRQETQYF. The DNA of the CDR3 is TGTGCCATCAGTGCGTCCGGCAGGCAAGAGACCCAGTACTTC.

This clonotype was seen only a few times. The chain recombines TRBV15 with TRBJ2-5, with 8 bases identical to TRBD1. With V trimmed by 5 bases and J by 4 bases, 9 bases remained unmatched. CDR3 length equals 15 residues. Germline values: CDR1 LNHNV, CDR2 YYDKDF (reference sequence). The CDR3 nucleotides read TGTGCCACCAGCGTGGGAGGACAGGGAGGAGAGACCCAGTACTTC. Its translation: CATSVGGQGGETQYF.

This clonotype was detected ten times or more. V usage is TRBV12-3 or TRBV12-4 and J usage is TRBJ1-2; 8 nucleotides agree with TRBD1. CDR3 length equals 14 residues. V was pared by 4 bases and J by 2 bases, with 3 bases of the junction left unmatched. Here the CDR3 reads CASSSGQANYGYTF. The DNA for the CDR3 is TGTGCCAGCAGTTCGGGACAGGCAAACTATGGCTACACCTTC.